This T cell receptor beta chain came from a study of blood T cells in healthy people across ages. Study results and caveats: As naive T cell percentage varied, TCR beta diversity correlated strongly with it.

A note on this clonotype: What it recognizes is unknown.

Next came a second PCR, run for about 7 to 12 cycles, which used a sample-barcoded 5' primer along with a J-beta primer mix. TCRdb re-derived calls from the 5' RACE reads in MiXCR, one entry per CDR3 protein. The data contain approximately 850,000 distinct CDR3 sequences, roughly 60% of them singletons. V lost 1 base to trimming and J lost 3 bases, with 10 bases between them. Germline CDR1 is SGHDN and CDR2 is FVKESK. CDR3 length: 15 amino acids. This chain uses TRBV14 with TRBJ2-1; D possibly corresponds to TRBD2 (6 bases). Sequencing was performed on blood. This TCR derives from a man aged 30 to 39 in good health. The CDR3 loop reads CASSQVQDYYNEQFF. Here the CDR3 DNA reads TGTGCCAGCAGCCAAGTACAGGACTACTACAATGAGCAGTTCTTC.